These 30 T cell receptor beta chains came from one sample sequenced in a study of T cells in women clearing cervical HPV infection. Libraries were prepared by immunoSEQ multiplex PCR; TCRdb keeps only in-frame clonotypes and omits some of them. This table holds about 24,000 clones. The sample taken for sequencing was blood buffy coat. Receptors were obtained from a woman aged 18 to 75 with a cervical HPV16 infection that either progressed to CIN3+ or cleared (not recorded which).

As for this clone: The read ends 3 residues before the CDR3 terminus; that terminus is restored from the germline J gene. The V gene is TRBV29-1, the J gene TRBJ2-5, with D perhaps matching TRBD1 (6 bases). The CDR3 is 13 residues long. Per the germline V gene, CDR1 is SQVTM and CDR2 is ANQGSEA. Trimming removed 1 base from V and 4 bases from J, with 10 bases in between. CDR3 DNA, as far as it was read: TGCAGCGTTGAAGTTTACAGGGCAGAGACC. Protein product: CSVEVYRAET. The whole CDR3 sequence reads CSVEVYRAETQYF.

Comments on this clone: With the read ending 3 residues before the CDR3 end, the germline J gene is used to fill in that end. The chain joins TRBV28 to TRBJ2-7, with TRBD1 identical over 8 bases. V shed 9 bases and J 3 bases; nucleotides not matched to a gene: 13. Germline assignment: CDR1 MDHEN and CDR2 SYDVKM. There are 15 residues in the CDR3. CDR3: CASTMAGRGLYEQYF. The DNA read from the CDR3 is TGTGCCAGTACAATGGCCGGCAGGGGGCTCTACGAG.

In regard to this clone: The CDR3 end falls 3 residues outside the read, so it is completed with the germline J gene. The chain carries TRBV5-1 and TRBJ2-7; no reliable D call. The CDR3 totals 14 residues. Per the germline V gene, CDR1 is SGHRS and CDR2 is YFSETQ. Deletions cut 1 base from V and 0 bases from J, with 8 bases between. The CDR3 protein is CASSLTVSSYEQYF. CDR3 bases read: TGCGCCAGCAGCTTGACAGTGAGCTCCTACGAG.

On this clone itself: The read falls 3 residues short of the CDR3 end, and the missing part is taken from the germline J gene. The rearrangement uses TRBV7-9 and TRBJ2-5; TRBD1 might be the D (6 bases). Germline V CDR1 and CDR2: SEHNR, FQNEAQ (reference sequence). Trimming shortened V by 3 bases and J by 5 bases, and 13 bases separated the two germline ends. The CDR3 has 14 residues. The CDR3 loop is CASSFTRGSETQYF. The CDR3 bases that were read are TGTGCCAGCAGCTTCACGAGGGGGTCGGAGACC.

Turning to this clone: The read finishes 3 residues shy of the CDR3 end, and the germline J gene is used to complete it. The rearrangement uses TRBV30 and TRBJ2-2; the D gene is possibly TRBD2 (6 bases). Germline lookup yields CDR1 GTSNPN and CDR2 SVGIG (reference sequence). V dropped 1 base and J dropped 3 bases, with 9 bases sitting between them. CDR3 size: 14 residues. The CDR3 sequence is CAWSAGRYTGELFF. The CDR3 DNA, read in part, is TGTGCCTGGAGTGCAGGGAGGTACACCGGGGAG.

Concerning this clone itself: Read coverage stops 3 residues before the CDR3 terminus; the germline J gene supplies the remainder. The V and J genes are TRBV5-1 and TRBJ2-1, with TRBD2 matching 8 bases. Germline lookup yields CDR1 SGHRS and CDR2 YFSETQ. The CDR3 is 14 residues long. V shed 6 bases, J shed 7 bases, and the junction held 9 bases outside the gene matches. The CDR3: CASKAQASGNEQFF. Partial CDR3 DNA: TGCGCCAGCAAGGCACAGGCTAGCGGGAATGAG.

Here the CDR3 reads CSARNGLAGFPVQYF. The CDR3 bases that were read are TGCAGTGCTAGAAATGGACTAGCGGGATTCCCGGTT. V and J are TRBV20-1 and TRBJ2-4, with 12 nucleotides matching TRBD2. The CDR3 end lies 3 residues beyond the end of the read and is filled in from the germline J gene. The CDR3 spans 15 residues. In germline, CDR1 is DFQATT, CDR2 SNEGSKA (reference sequence).

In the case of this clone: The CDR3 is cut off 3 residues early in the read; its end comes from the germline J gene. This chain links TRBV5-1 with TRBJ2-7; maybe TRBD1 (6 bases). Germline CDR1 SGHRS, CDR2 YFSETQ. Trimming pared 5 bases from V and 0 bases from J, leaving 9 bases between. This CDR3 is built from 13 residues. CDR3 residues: CASRTTGSYEQYF. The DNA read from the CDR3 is TGCGCCAGCAGGACGACAGGCTCCTACGAG.

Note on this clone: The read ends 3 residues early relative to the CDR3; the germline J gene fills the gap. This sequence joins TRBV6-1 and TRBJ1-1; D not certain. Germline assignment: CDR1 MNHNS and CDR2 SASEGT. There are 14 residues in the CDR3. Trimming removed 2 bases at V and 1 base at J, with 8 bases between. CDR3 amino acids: CASSEFYRNTEAFF. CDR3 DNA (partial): TGTGCCAGCAGTGAATTTTATCGGAACACTGAA.

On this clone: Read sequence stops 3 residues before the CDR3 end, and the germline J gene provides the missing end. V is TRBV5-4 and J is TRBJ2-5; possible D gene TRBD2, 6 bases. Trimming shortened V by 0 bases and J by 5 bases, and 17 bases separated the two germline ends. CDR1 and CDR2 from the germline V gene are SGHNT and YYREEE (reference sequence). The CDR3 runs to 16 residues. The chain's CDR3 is CASSLDQGLARETQYF. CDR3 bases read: TGTGCCAGCAGCTTGGACCAGGGACTTGCCCGGGAGACC.

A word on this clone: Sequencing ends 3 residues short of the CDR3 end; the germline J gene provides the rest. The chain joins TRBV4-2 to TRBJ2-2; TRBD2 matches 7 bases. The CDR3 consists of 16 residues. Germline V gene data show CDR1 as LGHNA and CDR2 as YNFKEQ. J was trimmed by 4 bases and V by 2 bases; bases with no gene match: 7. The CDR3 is CASSQIGASGTGELFF. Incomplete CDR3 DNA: TGTGCCAGCAGCCAAATAGGGGCTAGCGGCACCGGGGAG.

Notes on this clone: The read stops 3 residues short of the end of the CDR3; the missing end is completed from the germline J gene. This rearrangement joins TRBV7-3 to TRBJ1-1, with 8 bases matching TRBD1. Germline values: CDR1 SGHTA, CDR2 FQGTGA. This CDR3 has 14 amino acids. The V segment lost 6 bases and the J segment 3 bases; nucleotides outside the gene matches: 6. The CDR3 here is CASSRTGGDTEAFF. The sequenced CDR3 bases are TGTGCCAGCAGTCGAACAGGGGGGGACACTGAA.

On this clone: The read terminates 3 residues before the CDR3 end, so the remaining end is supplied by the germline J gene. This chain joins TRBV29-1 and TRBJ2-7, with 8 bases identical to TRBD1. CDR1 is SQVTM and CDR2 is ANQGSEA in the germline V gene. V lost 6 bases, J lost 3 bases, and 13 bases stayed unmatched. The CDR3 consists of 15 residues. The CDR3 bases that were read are TGCAGCGTCTGGGCGGGACAGGCGGAGATCTACGAG. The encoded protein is CSVWAGQAEIYE. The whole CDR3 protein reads CSVWAGQAEIYEQYF.

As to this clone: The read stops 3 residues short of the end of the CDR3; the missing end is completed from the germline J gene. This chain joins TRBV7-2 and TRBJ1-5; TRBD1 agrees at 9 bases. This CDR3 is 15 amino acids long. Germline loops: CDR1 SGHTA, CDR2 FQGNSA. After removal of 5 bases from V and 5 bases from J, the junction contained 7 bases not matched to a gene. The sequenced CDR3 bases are TGTGCCAGCAGCCGACGCTGGACAGGGGATCAGCCC. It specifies CASSRRWTGDQP. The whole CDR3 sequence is CASSRRWTGDQPQHF.

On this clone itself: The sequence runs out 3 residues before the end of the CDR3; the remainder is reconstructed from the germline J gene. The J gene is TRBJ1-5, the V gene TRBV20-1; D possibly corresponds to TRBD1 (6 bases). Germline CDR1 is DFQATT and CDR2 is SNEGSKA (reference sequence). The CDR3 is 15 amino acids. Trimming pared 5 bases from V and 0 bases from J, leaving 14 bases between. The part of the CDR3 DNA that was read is TGCAGTGCTTTGACCACAGGGTATAGCAATCAGCCC. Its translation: CSALTTGYSNQP. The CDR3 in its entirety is CSALTTGYSNQPQHF.

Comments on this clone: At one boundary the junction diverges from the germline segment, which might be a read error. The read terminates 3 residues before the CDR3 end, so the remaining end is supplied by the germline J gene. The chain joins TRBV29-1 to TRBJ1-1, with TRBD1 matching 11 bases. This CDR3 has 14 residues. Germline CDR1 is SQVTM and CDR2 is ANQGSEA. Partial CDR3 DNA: TGCAGCGGTGAAACGGGACAGGGGGTCACTGAA. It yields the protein CSGETGQGVTE. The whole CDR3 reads CSGETGQGVTEAFF.

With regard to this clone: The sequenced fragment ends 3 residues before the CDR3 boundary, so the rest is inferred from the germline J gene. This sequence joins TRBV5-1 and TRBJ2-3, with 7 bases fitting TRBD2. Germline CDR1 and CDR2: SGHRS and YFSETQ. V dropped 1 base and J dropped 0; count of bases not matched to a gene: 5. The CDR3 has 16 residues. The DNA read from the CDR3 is TGCGCCAGCAGCTTGTTTACTAGCGCGAGCACAGATACG. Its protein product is CASSLFTSASTDT. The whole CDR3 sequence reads CASSLFTSASTDTQYF. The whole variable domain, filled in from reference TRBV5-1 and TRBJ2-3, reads KAGVTQTPRYLIKTRGQQVTLSCSPISGHRSVSWYQQTPGQGLQFLFEYFSETQRNKGNFPGRFSGRQFSNSRSEMNVSTLELGDSALYLCASSLFTSASTDTQYFGPGTRLTVL.

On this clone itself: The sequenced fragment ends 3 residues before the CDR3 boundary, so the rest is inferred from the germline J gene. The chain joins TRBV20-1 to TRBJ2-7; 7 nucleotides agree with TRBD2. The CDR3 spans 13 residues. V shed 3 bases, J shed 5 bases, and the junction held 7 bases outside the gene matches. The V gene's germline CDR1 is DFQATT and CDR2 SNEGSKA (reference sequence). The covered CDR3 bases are TGCAGTGCTAGTGGCGGGAGTGGGCACGAG. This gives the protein CSASGGSGHE. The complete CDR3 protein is CSASGGSGHEQYF.

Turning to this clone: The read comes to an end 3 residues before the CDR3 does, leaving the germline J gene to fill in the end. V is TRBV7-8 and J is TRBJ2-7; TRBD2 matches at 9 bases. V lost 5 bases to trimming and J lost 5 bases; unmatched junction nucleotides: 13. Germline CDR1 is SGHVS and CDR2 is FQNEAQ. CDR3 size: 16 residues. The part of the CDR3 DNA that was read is TGTGCCAGCAGCAGCGGGGGGCTAGCGGGGCGGAACGAG. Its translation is CASSSGGLAGRNE. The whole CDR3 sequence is CASSSGGLAGRNEQYF.

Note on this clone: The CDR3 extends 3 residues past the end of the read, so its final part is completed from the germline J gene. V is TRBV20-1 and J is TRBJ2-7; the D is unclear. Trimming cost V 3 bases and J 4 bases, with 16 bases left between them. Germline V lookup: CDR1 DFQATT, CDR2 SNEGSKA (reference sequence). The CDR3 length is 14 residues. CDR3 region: CSARGSSSAYEQYF. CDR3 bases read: TGCAGTGCTAGGGGCTCTTCCTCGGCTTACGAG.

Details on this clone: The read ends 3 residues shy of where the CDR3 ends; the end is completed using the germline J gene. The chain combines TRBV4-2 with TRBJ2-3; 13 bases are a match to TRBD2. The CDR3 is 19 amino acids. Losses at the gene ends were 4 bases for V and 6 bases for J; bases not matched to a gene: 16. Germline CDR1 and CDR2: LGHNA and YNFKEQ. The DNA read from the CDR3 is TGTGCCAGCAGCCGTACTGCCGGGACTAGCGGGACTTTTGCCGATACG. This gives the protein CASSRTAGTSGTFADT. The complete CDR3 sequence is CASSRTAGTSGTFADTQYF.

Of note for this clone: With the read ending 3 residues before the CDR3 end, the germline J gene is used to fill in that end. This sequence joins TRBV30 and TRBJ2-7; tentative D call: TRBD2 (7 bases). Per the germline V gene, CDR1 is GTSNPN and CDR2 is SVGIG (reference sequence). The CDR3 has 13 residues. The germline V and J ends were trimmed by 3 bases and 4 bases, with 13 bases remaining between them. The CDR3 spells CAWSWGGAYEQYF. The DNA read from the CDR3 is TGTGCCTGGAGCTGGGGGGGGGCTTACGAG.

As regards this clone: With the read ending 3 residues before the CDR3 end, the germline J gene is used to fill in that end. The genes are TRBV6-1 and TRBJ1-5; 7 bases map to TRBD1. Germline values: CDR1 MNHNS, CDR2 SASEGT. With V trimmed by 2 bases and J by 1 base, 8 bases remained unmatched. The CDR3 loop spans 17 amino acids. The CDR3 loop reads CASSELGTASSNQPQHF. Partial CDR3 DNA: TGTGCCAGCAGTGAACTCGGGACAGCTTCCAGCAATCAGCCC.

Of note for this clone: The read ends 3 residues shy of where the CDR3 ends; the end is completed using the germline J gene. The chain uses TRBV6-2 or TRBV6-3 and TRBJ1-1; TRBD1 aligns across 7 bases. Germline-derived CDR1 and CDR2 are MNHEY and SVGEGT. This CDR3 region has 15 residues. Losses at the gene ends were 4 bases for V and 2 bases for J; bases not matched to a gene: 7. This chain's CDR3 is CASSSHRGDNTEAFF. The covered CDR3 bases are TGTGCCAGCAGTTCCCACAGGGGCGATAACACTGAA.

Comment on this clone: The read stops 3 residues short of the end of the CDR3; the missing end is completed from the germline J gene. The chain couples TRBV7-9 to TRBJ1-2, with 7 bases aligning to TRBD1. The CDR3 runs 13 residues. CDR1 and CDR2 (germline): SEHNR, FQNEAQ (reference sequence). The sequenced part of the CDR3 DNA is TGTGCCAGCAGCTATGGACAGGACTACGAC. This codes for CASSYGQDYD. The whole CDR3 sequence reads CASSYGQDYDYTF.

The CDR3 loop reads CASSQDRSIAGGDTGELFF. Partial CDR3 DNA: TGTGCCAGCAGCCAAGATCGGTCTATCGCGGGGGGTGACACCGGGGAG. The chain has TRBV4-2 and TRBJ2-2; 8 bases match TRBD2. With the read ending 3 residues before the CDR3 end, the germline J gene is used to fill in that end. Germline V lookup: CDR1 LGHNA, CDR2 YNFKEQ. This CDR3 is built from 19 residues. The J segment lost 3 bases and the V segment lost 0 bases, leaving 12 bases of the junction unmatched.

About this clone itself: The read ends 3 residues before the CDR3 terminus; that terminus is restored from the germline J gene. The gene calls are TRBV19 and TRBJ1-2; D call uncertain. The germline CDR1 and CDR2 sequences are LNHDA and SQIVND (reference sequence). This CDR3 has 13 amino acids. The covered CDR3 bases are TGTGCCAGTAGTATTTTCCGCAGGATGGGC. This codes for CASSIFRRMG. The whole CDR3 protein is CASSIFRRMGYTF.

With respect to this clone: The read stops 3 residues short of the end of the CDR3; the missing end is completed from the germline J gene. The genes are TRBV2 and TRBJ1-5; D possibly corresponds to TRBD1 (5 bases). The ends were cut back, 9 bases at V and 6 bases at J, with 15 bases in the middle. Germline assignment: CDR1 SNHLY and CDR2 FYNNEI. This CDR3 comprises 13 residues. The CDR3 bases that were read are TGTGCCAGTGAAGGGCAGGGAGGTCAGCCC. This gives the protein CASEGQGGQP. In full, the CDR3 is CASEGQGGQPQHF.

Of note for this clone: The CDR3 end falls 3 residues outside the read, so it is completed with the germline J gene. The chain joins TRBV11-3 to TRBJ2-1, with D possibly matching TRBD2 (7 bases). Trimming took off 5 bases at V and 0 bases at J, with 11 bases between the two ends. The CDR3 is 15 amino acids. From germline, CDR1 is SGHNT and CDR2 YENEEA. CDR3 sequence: CASSGGGNSYNEQFF. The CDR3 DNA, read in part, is TGTGCCAGCAGCGGCGGGGGCAACTCCTACAATGAG.

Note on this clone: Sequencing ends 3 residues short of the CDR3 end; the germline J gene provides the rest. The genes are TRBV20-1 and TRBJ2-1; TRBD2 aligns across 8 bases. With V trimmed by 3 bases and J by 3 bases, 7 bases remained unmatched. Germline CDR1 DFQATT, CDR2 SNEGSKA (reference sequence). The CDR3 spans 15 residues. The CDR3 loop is CSASSGLEVYNEQFF. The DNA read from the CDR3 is TGCAGTGCTAGTTCGGGACTAGAGGTCTACAATGAG.